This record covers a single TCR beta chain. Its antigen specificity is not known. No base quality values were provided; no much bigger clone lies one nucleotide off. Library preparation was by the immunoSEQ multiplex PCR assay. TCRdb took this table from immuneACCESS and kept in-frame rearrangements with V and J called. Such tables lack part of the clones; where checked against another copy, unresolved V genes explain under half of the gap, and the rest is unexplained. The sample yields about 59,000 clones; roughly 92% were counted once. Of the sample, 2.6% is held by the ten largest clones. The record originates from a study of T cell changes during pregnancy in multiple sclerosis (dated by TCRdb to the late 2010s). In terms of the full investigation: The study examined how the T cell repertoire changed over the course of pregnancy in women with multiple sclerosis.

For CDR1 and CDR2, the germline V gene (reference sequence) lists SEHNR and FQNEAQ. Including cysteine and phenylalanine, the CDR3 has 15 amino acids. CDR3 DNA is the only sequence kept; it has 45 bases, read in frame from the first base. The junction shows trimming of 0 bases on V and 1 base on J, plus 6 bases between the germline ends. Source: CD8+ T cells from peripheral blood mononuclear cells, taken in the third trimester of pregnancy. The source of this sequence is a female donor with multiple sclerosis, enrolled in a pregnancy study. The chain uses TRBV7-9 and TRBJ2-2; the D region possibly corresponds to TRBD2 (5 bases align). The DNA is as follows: TGTGCCAGCAGCTTAGCCGGACTGAACACCGGGGAGCTGTTTTTT. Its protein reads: CASSLAGLNTGELFF.